These T cell receptor beta chains were read from a single sample in a study of long-term antiretroviral therapy in people with HIV. Libraries were prepared by immunoSEQ multiplex PCR; TCRdb keeps only in-frame clonotypes and omits some of them. This table holds roughly 13,000 clones, around 80% found once. The specimen comprised unsorted PBMCs, sampled 1.3 years before starting antiretroviral therapy. All receptors come from a man aged 35 to 55 with HIV. Both conserved end residues are part of each CDR3. The D gene is left open where the match is weak. Not all rows give a size; the values are once, few, many and, for expanded clones, a class.

d_gene	abundance	v_gene	j_gene	CDR3aa	CDR3nt
TRBD1	-	TRBV2	TRBJ1-6	CASSVRQGATSGNSPLHF	TGTGCCAGCAGTGTCCGGCAGGGGGCAACGAGTGGGAATTCACCCCTCCACTTT
-	-	TRBV29-1	TRBJ2-1	CSGVEDTYNEQFF	TGCAGCGGGGTAGAGGACACATACAATGAGCAGTTCTTC
TRBD1	-	TRBV18	TRBJ2-5	CASSSPGQGRRETQYF	TGTGCCAGCTCATCTCCGGGACAGGGGAGGCGAGAGACCCAGTACTTC
-	-	TRBV6-5	TRBJ1-1	CASSYSALGVTEAFF	TGTGCCAGCAGTTACTCAGCATTGGGGGTTACTGAAGCTTTCTTT
-	few	TRBV10-2	TRBJ1-2	CASSGEKSYGYTF	TGCGCCAGCAGTGGAGAGAAGAGTTATGGCTACACCTTC
TRBD1	once	TRBV4-1	TRBJ2-6	CASSQVRTGVNSGANVLTF	TGCGCCAGCAGCCAAGTTAGGACAGGTGTAAATTCTGGGGCCAACGTCCTGACTTTC
-	few	TRBV28	TRBJ2-7	CASSTGEYEQYF	TGTGCCAGCAGCACCGGGGAGTACGAGCAGTACTTC
-	-	TRBV30	TRBJ1-4	CAWNKGRGEKLFF	TGTGCCTGGAATAAGGGCCGAGGGGAAAAACTGTTTTTT
-	-	TRBV5-1	TRBJ1-2	CASSPTENNYGYTF	TGCGCCAGCAGCCCGACAGAAAATAACTATGGCTACACCTTC
-	-	TRBV19	TRBJ1-1	CASISREVNTEAFF	TGTGCCAGTATTTCCCGCGAGGTGAACACTGAAGCTTTCTTT
-	-	TRBV4-1	TRBJ2-5	CASSQGGVPTETQYF	TGCGCCAGCAGCCAAGGTGGGGTCCCGACAGAGACCCAGTACTTC
-	-	TRBV10-2	TRBJ1-1	CASSEKVEEAFF	TGCGCCAGCAGTGAAAAGGTTGAGGAAGCTTTCTTT
TRBD1	-	TRBV10-2	TRBJ1-4	CASAWGQPNEKLFF	TGCGCCAGCGCTTGGGGACAGCCTAATGAAAAACTGTTTTTT
-	-	TRBV6-1	TRBJ2-5	CASSETATLQETQYF	TGTGCCAGCAGTGAAACCGCTACGCTTCAAGAGACCCAGTACTTC
-	-	TRBV30	TRBJ1-6	CAWSVLGGYSPLHF	TGTGCCTGGAGTGTACTTGGGGGTTATTCACCCCTCCACTTT
-	few	TRBV6-1	TRBJ1-2	CASSLTGHSEGYTF	TGTGCCAGCAGTTTAACAGGACATAGCGAGGGCTACACCTTC
-	-	TRBV5-1	TRBJ1-1	CASSPKVTASAAFF	TGCGCCAGCAGCCCCAAGGTGACGGCGTCGGCAGCTTTCTTT
-	-	TRBV5-1	TRBJ1-1	CASSLQSNTEAFF	TGCGCCAGCAGCTTGCAGTCGAACACTGAAGCTTTCTTT
-	few	TRBV25-1	TRBJ2-7	CASSDSYEQYF	TGTGCCAGCAGTGACTCCTACGAGCAGTACTTC
TRBD1	once	TRBV7-9	TRBJ2-1	CASSGTSEGAREQFF	TGTGCCAGCAGCGGAACATCCGAGGGGGCCCGTGAGCAGTTCTTC
TRBD1	-	TRBV15	TRBJ2-7	CATSREGTGPYEQYF	TGTGCCACCAGCAGAGAAGGGACAGGACCCTACGAGCAGTACTTC
-	-	TRBV7-3	TRBJ2-2	CASSGGGDTGELFF	TGTGCCAGCAGCGGGGGAGGCGACACCGGGGAGCTGTTTTTT
-	-	TRBV30	TRBJ1-6	CAWSKTPNSPLHF	TGTGCCTGGAGTAAAACACCTAATTCACCCCTCCACTTT
TRBD1	-	TRBV4-1	TRBJ1-4	CASSGTVNEKLFF	TGCGCCAGCAGCGGGACAGTGAATGAAAAACTGTTTTTT
-	-	TRBV5-1	TRBJ1-5	CASSSTVNQPQHF	TGCGCCAGCAGCTCTACGGTGAATCAGCCCCAGCATTTT
-	-	TRBV6-1	TRBJ1-1	CASSKGSGTEAFF	TGTGCCAGCAGTAAAGGGTCGGGCACTGAAGCTTTCTTT
TRBD1	-	TRBV9	TRBJ2-3	CASSGTGGMSTDTQYF	TGTGCCAGCAGCGGGACAGGGGGAATGAGTACAGATACGCAGTATTTT